Listed below are T cell receptor beta chains from one sample, sequenced in a study of blood T cells in healthy people across ages. TCRdb re-analysed the 5' RACE reads in MiXCR, keeping a single row per CDR3 protein. This sample has 750,000 to 1,000,000 distinct CDR3 sequences; 25% to 35% occur once, and the top ten carry roughly a tenth. Another study also made use of these data, one on T cells of mothers and their children.

Sequences were obtained from blood. The source is a woman in her thirties or forties in good health. The CDR3 runs from the conserved cysteine through the conserved F or W.

TRBJ1-4 | TRBV5-1 | CASSSKGHPGEKLFF
TRBJ2-1 | TRBV4-3 | CASSPEVAGSSYNEQFF
TRBJ2-1 | TRBV7-9 | CASSTLGQGVNEQFF
TRBJ2-3 | TRBV12-3/TRBV12-4 | CASRRDTGTIKVDTQYF
TRBJ2-7 | TRBV20-1 | CSALVRSSYEQYF
TRBJ2-7 | TRBV5-1 | CASSLDGQGPYEQYF
TRBJ2-7 | TRBV3-1 | CASSQDLEGNQYF
TRBJ2-3 | TRBV20-1 | CSAILGRGGTDTQYF
TRBJ1-4 | TRBV5-6 | CASSLADRGPLNEKLFF
TRBJ2-5 | TRBV20-1 | CSEQKAGAGETQYF
TRBJ1-2 | TRBV15 | CATSRDPGGYGYTF
TRBJ1-1 | TRBV4-1 | CTSSQTGTTEAFF
TRBJ1-5 | TRBV7-2 | CASSLGGGSGWSNQPQHF
TRBJ2-4 | TRBV28 | CASSSPGQVAKNIQYF
TRBJ2-3 | TRBV5-1 | CASGDPPVKRRSTDTQYF
TRBJ2-1 | TRBV5-4 | CASSAPGLVRNEQFF
TRBJ2-7 | TRBV5-1 | CASSLRDTPAYEQYF
TRBJ1-4 | TRBV10-3 | CAISEKTGTNEKLFF
TRBJ2-7 | TRBV18 | CASSPVSFDEQYF
TRBJ2-5 | TRBV7-2 | CANSLLQGLWETQYF
TRBJ1-2 | TRBV12-3/TRBV12-4 | CASSQYGGYTF
TRBJ1-2 | TRBV19 | CATTGVSLYGYTF
TRBJ1-2 | TRBV28 | CASSQIDRDYGYTF
TRBJ1-2 | TRBV12-3/TRBV12-4 | CASSPQTGGGHGYTF
TRBJ2-2 | TRBV5-1 | CASSEDGTQTGVLFF
TRBJ2-3 | TRBV12-3/TRBV12-4 | CASSLSFGGGTDTQYF
TRBJ1-1 | TRBV25-1 | CASSVDRVKTEAFF
TRBJ2-5 | TRBV24-1 | CVTDSAGETQYF
TRBJ2-7 | TRBV7-2 | CASSPNTGVDGQYF
TRBJ2-4 | TRBV7-2 | CASSLRDPSENIQYF
TRBJ1-1 | TRBV7-9 | CASSSRITGGATEAFF
TRBJ1-1 | TRBV6-1 | CASYNPGTGGTEAFF
TRBJ2-6 | TRBV7-9 | CASSPRWVIHSGANVLTF
TRBJ1-6 | TRBV7-8 | CASSFSSSPLHF
TRBJ2-3 | TRBV12-3/TRBV12-4 | CASSQFGGTDTQYF
TRBJ2-7 | TRBV5-1 | CASSPYRDRGREQYF
TRBJ2-7 | TRBV11-1 | CASSPSPRRGTSGGSSYEQYF
TRBJ1-2 | TRBV27 | CAGSSLRGRRYGYTF
TRBJ2-7 | TRBV7-9 | CASSPGFLNEQYF
. | TRBV7-2 | CASSLAERGGPYEQYF
TRBJ1-5 | TRBV28 | CASSLWTDNQPQHF
TRBJ2-2 | TRBV7-6 | CASSLPAGLAGRNTGELFF
TRBJ2-3 | TRBV12-3/TRBV12-4 | CASSRNRLSIDTQYF
TRBJ2-3 | TRBV7-2 | CASSREIQDTQYF
TRBJ2-4 | TRBV5-1 | CASSFFGDGKAKNIQYF